This T cell receptor beta chain originates from a study of blood T cell repertoires in COVID-19. Study-wide background: Donors in the United States, Italy and Spain gave samples during acute or convalescent COVID-19. PBMCs, B-cell-depleted T cells, or T cells provided the cDNA or gDNA that made up the material.

TCRdb's table, derived via immunoSEQ multiplex PCR, lists solely in-frame clones and lacks some. The sample has tens of thousands of clones, 60% to 80% seen once. Patients from Seattle were sampled longitudinally, starting during active infection. CDR3 length: 12 amino acids. Germline V gene lookup returns CDR1 SGHAT and CDR2 FQNNGV. V lost 1 base to trimming and J lost 3 bases, with 4 bases between them. This clonotype was sampled from a man aged 70-80 years with COVID-19, enrolled during active disease. Sequencing used peripheral blood. The rearrangement joins TRBV11-2 to TRBJ2-7; no definite D call. This chain's CDR3 is CASSLGLYEQYF. CDR3 bases: TGTGCCAGCAGCTTAGGACTCTACGAGCAGTACTTC. Looking up the rest from reference TRBV11-2 and TRBJ2-7 gives the full variable domain: EAGVAQSPRYKIIEKRQSVAFWCNPISGHATLYWYQQILGQGPKLLIQFQNNGVVDDSQLPKDRFSAERLKGVDSTLKIQPAKLEDSAVYLCASSLGLYEQYFGPGTRLTVT.